The 10 T cell receptor beta chains below come from one sample, sequenced in a study of shared clonotypes between healthy human individuals. The table came from immunoSEQ multiplex PCR; TCRdb's copy has only in-frame clones and leaves some out. This sample has about 470,000 clones; roughly 80% occur once, and the top ten carry 13%. The sample comprised PBMCs. These receptors were taken from a woman aged 35 to 49 in good health. Some clones in this sample may be carry-over from other donors' samples.

The rearrangement joins TRBV7-8 to TRBJ1-1; 7 bases are a match to TRBD1. The CDR3 contains 14 residues. V lost 7 bases to trimming and J lost 2 bases; unmatched junction nucleotides: 7. Germline CDR1 and CDR2: SGHVS and FQNEAQ. The CDR3 region is CASTRTGANTEAFF. In DNA form, the CDR3 reads TGTGCCAGCACCAGGACAGGAGCCAACACTGAAGCTTTCTTT.

The CDR3: CASSIASGRAYEQYF. The CDR3, as DNA: TGTGCCAGTAGTATAGCTAGCGGGAGGGCCTACGAGCAGTACTTC. V is TRBV19 and J is TRBJ2-7, with 12 positions matching TRBD2. Germline CDR1 is LNHDA and CDR2 is SQIVND (reference sequence). J was trimmed by 2 bases and V by 1 base; bases with no gene match: 0. The CDR3 extends over 15 amino acids.

The chain links TRBV10-3 to TRBJ2-2; D not resolved. This CDR3 region has 12 residues. The V end lost 5 bases, the J end lost 7 bases, and 8 bases lay between the germline ends. Germline values: CDR1 ENHRY, CDR2 SYGVKD. This CDR3 is CAISSNDGELFF. The CDR3 nucleotides are TGTGCCATCAGTTCAAATGACGGGGAGCTGTTTTTT.

The gene calls are TRBV6-5 and TRBJ2-4; no reliable D call. V was pared by 0 bases and J by 2 bases, with 8 bases between. Germline CDR1 and CDR2: MNHEY and SVGAGI. The CDR3 is 15 residues long. The DNA of the CDR3 is TGTGCCAGCAGTTACTCGTGGGGTTCCAAAAACATTCAGTACTTC. It specifies CASSYSWGSKNIQYF.

The chain employs TRBV6-1 and TRBJ2-7, with D possibly being TRBD1 (5 bases). The CDR3 totals 15 residues. V lost 6 bases, J lost 2 bases, and 17 bases lay in between. CDR1 is MNHNS, CDR2 SASEGT, per germline. CDR3 residues: CASRENSLGAYEQYF. CDR3 DNA sequence: TGTGCCAGCAGAGAAAACAGCCTAGGGGCCTACGAGCAGTACTTC.

The V and J genes are TRBV11-1 and TRBJ1-1; 9 nucleotides agree with TRBD1. This CDR3 comprises 14 residues. Trimming removed 5 bases from V and 5 bases from J; junction bases left unmatched: 6. Per germline, CDR1 SGHAT and CDR2 FQDESV (reference sequence). CDR3 DNA: TGTGCCAGCAGCAGACAGGGGGTGGAGACTGAAGCTTTCTTT. The encoded protein is CASSRQGVETEAFF.

CDR3 region: CASSVQGAPGETQYF. CDR3 bases: TGTGCCAGCAGCGTCCAGGGGGCGCCTGGAGAGACCCAGTACTTC. This chain connects TRBV2 to TRBJ2-5; 8 bases line up with TRBD1. The CDR3 extends over 15 amino acids. V was pared by 6 bases and J by 4 bases, with 10 bases of the junction left unmatched. Per germline, CDR1 SNHLY and CDR2 FYNNEI.

The DNA of the CDR3 is TGTGCCTGGAGTGCCATGGGGTCTCTCCAAGTTGCTTATACGCAGTATTTT. Protein sequence: CAWSAMGSLQVAYTQYF. V usage is TRBV30 and J usage is TRBJ2-3; D gene unclear. The CDR3 consists of 17 residues. Trimming stripped 1 base from V and 7 bases from J, with 24 bases between. Germline values: CDR1 GTSNPN, CDR2 SVGIG (reference sequence).

This chain links TRBV2 with TRBJ1-4; tentative D call: TRBD1 (5 bases). Trimming shortened V by 7 bases and J by 8 bases, and 17 bases separated the two germline ends. From germline, CDR1 is SNHLY and CDR2 FYNNEI. This CDR3 is 14 amino acids long. CDR3 nucleotides: TGTGCCAGCACCGAGCAGGGAGGAAGAGAAAAACTGTTTTTT. Amino acid sequence: CASTEQGGREKLFF.

This rearrangement joins TRBV27 to TRBJ1-4; a possible D gene is TRBD1 (6 bases). The CDR3 length is 14 residues. In germline, CDR1 is MNHEY, CDR2 SMNVEV (reference sequence). The V and J ends lost 2 bases and 8 bases respectively, with 12 bases between them. CDR3 nucleotide sequence: TGTGCCAGCAGTTTAAACAGGGTAGGAGAAAAACTGTTTTTT. It yields the protein CASSLNRVGEKLFF.